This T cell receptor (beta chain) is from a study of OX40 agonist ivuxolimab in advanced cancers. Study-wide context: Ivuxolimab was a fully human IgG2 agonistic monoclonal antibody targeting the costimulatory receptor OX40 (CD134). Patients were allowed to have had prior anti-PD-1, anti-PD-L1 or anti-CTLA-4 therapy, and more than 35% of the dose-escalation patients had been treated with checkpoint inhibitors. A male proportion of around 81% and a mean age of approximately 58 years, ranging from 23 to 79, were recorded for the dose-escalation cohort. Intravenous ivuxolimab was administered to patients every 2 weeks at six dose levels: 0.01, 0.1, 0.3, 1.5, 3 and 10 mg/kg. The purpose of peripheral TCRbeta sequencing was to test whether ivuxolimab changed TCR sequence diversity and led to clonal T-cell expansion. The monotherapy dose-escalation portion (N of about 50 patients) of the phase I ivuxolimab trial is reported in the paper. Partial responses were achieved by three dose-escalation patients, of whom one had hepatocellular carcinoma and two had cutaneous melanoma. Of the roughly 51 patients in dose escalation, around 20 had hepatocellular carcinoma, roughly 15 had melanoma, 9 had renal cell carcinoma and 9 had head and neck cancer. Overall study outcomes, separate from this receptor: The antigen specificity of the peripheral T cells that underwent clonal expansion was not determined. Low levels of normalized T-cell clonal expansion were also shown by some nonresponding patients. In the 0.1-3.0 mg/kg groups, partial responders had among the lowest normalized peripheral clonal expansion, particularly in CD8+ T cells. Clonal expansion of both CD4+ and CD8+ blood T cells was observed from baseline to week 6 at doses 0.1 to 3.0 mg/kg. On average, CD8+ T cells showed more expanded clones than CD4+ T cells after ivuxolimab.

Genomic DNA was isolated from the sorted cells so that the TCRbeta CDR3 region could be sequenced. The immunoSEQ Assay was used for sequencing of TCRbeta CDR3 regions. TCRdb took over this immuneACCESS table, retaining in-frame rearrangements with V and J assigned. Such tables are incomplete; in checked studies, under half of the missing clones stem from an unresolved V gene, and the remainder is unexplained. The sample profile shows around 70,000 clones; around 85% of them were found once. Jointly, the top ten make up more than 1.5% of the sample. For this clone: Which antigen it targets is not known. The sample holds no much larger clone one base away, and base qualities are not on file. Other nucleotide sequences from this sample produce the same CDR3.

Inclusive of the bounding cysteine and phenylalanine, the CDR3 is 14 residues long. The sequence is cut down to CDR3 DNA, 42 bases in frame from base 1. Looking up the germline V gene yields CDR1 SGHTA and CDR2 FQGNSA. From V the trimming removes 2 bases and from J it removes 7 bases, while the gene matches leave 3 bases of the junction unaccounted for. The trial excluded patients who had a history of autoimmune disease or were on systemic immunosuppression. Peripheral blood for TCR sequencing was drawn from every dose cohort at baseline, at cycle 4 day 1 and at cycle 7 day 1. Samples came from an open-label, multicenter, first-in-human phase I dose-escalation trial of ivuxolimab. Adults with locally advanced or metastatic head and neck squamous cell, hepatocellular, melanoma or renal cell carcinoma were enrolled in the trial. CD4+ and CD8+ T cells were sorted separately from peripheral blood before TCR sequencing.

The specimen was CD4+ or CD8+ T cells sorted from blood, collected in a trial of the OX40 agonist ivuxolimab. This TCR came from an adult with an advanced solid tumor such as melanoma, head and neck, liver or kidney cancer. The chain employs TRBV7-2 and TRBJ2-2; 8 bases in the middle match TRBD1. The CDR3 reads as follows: CASSLQGAGGELFF. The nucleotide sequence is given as TGTGCCAGCAGCTTACAGGGGGCCGGCGGGGAGCTGTTTTTT.